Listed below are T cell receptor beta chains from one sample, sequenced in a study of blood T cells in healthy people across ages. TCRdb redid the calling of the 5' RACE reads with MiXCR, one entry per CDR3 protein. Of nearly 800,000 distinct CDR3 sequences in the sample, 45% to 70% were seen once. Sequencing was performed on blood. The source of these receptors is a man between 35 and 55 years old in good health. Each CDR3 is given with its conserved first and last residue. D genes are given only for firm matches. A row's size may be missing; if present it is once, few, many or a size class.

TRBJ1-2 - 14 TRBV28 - CASSPQWNNYGYTF TGTGCCAGCAGTCCCCAGTGGAATAACTATGGCTACACCTTC
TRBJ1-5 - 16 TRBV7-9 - CASSLMPTEGNQPQHF TGTGCCAGCAGCCTGATGCCGACAGAGGGCAATCAGCCCCAGCATTTT
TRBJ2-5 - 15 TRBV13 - CASSSQATVQETQYF TGTGCCAGCAGCTCCCAGGCCACAGTACAAGAGACCCAGTACTTC
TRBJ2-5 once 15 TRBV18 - CASSPVLASRETQYF TGTGCCAGCTCACCAGTCCTTGCTAGCAGGGAGACCCAGTACTTC
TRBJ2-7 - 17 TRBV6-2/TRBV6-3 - CASSFTPGQVFSYEQYF TGTGCCAGCAGTTTTACCCCGGGGCAGGTTTTCTCCTACGAGCAGTACTTC
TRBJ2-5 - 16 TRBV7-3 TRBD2 CASSERPGLGFDEQYF TGTGCCAGCAGCGAAAGGCCGGGACTAGGGTTCGATGAGCAGTACTTC
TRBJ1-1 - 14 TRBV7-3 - CASSLTMSYTEAFF TGTGCCAGCAGCTTAACGATGAGTTACACTGAAGCTTTCTTT
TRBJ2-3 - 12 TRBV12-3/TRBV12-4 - CASSSKTDTQYF TGTGCCAGCAGTAGCAAAACAGATACGCAGTATTTT
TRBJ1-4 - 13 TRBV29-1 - CSVAKLPREKLFF TGCAGCGTTGCGAAATTACCCCGGGAAAAACTGTTTTTT
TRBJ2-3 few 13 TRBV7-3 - CASSSLSADTQYF TGTGCCAGCAGCTCCCTTTCGGCGGATACGCAGTATTTT
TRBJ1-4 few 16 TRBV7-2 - CASSLDWGRAGEKLFF TGTGCCAGCAGCTTAGATTGGGGGCGAGCGGGTGAAAAACTGTTTTTT
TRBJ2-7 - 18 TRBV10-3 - CAISEKAVLRPNSYEQYF TGTGCCATCAGTGAGAAGGCTGTCCTACGACCGAACTCCTACGAGCAGTACTTC
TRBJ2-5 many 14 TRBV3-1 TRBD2 CASSQPGLAETQYF TGTGCCAGCAGCCAGCCGGGACTAGCCGAGACCCAGTACTTC
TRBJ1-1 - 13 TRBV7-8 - CASSFPQNTEAFF TGTGCCAGCAGCTTCCCACAGAACACTGAAGCTTTCTTT
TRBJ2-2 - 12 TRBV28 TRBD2 CASQREIGELFF TGTGCCAGTCAGCGGGAGATCGGGGAGCTGTTTTTT
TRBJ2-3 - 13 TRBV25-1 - CASSERVTDTQYF TGTGCCAGCAGTGAAAGGGTCACAGATACGCAGTATTTT
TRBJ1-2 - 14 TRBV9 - CAGSVGEGGYGYTF TGTGCCGGCAGCGTAGGAGAGGGCGGCTATGGCTACACCTTC
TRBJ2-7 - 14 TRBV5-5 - CASSLVGSVDEQYF TGTGCCAGCAGCTTGGTAGGCAGTGTGGACGAGCAGTACTTC
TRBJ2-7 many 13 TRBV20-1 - CSAREGRTYEQYF TGCAGTGCTAGAGAGGGTCGTACCTACGAGCAGTACTTC
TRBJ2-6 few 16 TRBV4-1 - CASSQLTISGANVLTF TGCGCCAGCAGCCAGTTAACAATCTCTGGGGCCAACGTCCTGACTTTC
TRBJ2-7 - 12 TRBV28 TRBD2 CASSASGDEQYF TGTGCCAGCAGTGCGAGCGGGGACGAGCAGTACTTC
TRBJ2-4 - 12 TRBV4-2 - CASSQVGNIQYF TGTGCCAGCAGCCAAGTGGGAAACATTCAGTACTTC
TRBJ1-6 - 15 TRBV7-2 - CASSFGPEGNSPLHF TGTGCCAGCAGCTTTGGCCCGGAGGGTAATTCACCCCTCCACTTT
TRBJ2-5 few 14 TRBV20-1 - CSAERMDSQETQYF TGCAGTGCTGAACGGATGGACAGCCAAGAGACCCAGTACTTC
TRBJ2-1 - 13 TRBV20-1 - CSASGASYNEQFF TGCAGTGCTAGCGGGGCTTCCTACAATGAGCAGTTCTTC
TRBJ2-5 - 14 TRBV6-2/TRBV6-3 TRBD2 CASIPAGVRETQYF TGTGCCAGCATACCAGCGGGAGTTAGAGAGACCCAGTACTTC
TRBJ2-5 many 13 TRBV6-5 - CASSRQIQETQYF TGTGCCAGCAGCCGACAGATCCAAGAGACCCAGTACTTC
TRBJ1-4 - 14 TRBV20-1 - CSARVAGLNEKLFF TGCAGTGCTAGAGTGGCGGGGCTTAATGAAAAACTGTTTTTT
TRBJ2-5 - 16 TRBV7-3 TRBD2 CASSLTLALDQETQYF TGTGCCAGCAGCTTAACACTAGCGCTGGACCAAGAGACCCAGTACTTC
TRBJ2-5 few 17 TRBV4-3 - CASSQEVGRRNGETQYF TGCGCCAGCAGCCAAGAAGTCGGGCGCAGGAATGGAGAGACCCAGTACTTC
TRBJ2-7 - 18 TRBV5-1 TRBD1 CASSVVGTGLAAPREQYF TGCGCCAGCAGCGTCGTCGGGACAGGGCTAGCGGCTCCTAGGGAGCAGTACTTC
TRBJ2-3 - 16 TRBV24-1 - CATSGHRSGDIHTQYF TGTGCCACCAGTGGGCACAGGTCTGGGGATATACATACGCAGTATTTT
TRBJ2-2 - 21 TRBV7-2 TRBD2 CASSLAPRDRLGGSSTGELFF TGTGCCAGCAGCTTAGCGCCAAGGGATCGGTTGGGGGGGTCGAGCACCGGGGAGCTGTTTTTT
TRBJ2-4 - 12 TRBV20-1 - CSVRHDKNIQYF TGCAGTGTACGTCATGACAAAAACATTCAGTACTTC
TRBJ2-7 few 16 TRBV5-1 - CASSKSQGSRFDEQYF TGCGCCAGCAGCAAGTCCCAGGGAAGTCGGTTCGACGAGCAGTACTTC
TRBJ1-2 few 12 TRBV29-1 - CSVKTGNYGYTF TGCAGCGTAAAAACAGGGAACTATGGCTACACCTTC